These T cell receptor beta chains were read from a single sample in a study of PD-L1 blockade in urothelial cancer. Data came from immunoSEQ multiplex PCR; TCRdb stores just in-frame clones and leaves some out. The profile covers 84,000 or so clones, with approximately 81% appearing a single time and approximately 14% taken by the ten largest. Sequencing used PBMCs, obtained around atezolizumab (anti-PD-L1) treatment. These receptors all stem from a man in his 60s with urothelial cancer. Each CDR3 is given with its conserved first and last residue. Each record gives: D gene, clone size, V gene, J gene, CDR3 DNA, CDR3 protein. The D gene is left open where the match is weak. Clone size is not always given. Where it is, it says once, few, many or a class for expanded clones.

>-|few|TRBV20-1|TRBJ2-7
TGCAGTGCTAGCAACTACGAGCAGTACTTC
CSASNYEQYF
>-|-|TRBV27|TRBJ1-2
TGTGCCAGCAGTTGGACACCCGATGGGCAGGGCTATGGCTACACCTTC
CASSWTPDGQGYGYTF
>TRBD1|-|TRBV9|TRBJ2-7
TGTGCCAGCAGCGTGACAGGGGACAACGAGCAGTACTTC
CASSVTGDNEQYF
>-|-|TRBV27|TRBJ1-5
TGTGCCAGCAGTAGCTGGGCAACTCCGGGAAATCAGCCCCAGCATTTT
CASSSWATPGNQPQHF
>-|-|TRBV5-1|TRBJ1-2
TGCGCCAGCAGCTTGGCACGGGAAGGCTACACCTTC
CASSLAREGYTF
>TRBD1|-|TRBV5-1|TRBJ1-1
TGCGCCAGCAGCTTGGGGACAGGATCGGCTTTCTTT
CASSLGTGSAFF
>TRBD1|-|TRBV11-2|TRBJ2-2
TGTGCCAGCAGCCCCGGGACAGGGAAGAGCACCGGGGAGCTGTTTTTT
CASSPGTGKSTGELFF
>TRBD1|-|TRBV15|TRBJ1-2
TGTGCCACCAGCAAAGACAGGGCAGCTAACTATGGCTACACCTTC
CATSKDRAANYGYTF
>-|-|TRBV19|TRBJ1-5
TGTGCCAGTAACGCTCCAAGACGGGACAATCAGCCCCAGCATTTT
CASNAPRRDNQPQHF
>-|-|TRBV6-5|TRBJ1-4
TGTGCCAGCAGCAGCACGGATTCAGGGATCTCAAAACTGTTTTTT
CASSSTDSGISKLFF
>-|once|TRBV15|TRBJ2-2
TGTGCCACCAGCAGAGTCTCCGGGGAGCTGTTTTTT
CATSRVSGELFF
>-|-|TRBV6-6|TRBJ2-2
TGTGCCAGCAGTTCGGTCACCGGGGAGCTGTTTTTT
CASSSVTGELFF
>TRBD1|once|TRBV5-1|TRBJ2-5
TGCGCCAGCAGACCCGGGGACAGGGGCGGGGAGACCCAGTACTTC
CASRPGDRGGETQYF
>-|-|TRBV18|TRBJ2-7
TGTGCCAGCTCACCGGTCTCGACAGGAGCCTACGAGCAGTACTTC
CASSPVSTGAYEQYF
>-|-|TRBV5-6|TRBJ1-5
TGTGCCAGCAGCTTGGGGACAACACTGAAAAATCAGCCCCAGCATTTT
CASSLGTTLKNQPQHF
>-|few|TRBV11-2|TRBJ1-2
TGTGCCAGGATGGACATTTATGGCTACACCTTC
CARMDIYGYTF
>-|-|TRBV9|TRBJ2-1
TGTGCCAGCAGGGCACTAGAGAACAATGAGCAGTTCTTC
CASRALENNEQFF
>-|-|TRBV13|TRBJ1-3
TGTGCCAGCAGCTTAGGGTGGAGCTCTGGAAACACCATATATTTT
CASSLGWSSGNTIYF
>TRBD1|-|TRBV9|TRBJ1-1
TGTGCCAGCAGCGCACATCAGGGGGAGAACACTGAAGCTTTCTTT
CASSAHQGENTEAFF
>-|-|TRBV2|TRBJ2-7
TGTGCCAGTAACAGGGACTCCTACGAGCAGTACTTC
CASNRDSYEQYF
>TRBD1|once|TRBV11-3|TRBJ2-5
TGTGCCAGCAGCCAGGGGGCGAGTCGTGTAGAGACCCAGTACTTC
CASSQGASRVETQYF
>TRBD1|-|TRBV19|TRBJ1-1
TGTGCCAGTAGTGATCTGGACAGGTTCACTGAAGCTTTCTTT
CASSDLDRFTEAFF
>-|-|TRBV9|TRBJ2-2
TGTGCCAGCAGCGTAGCCCTGACTGGCCGAGGCACCGGGGAGCTGTTTTTT
CASSVALTGRGTGELFF
>TRBD2|-|TRBV7-2|TRBJ2-7
TGTGCCAGCAGCTTAGAGGGGACTAGCGGGGCGTACGAGCAGTACTTC
CASSLEGTSGAYEQYF
>TRBD2|-|TRBV18|TRBJ2-2
TGTGCCAGCTCACCGTCGATAGCGGGAACCGGGGAGCTGTTTTTT
CASSPSIAGTGELFF
>-|-|TRBV7-2|TRBJ1-2
TGTGCCAGCAGCTTACAGAACTATGGCTACACCTTC
CASSLQNYGYTF
>-|-|TRBV7-2|TRBJ1-1
TGTGCCAGCAGCTTAGGGGGCCTGAGGACTGAAGCTTTCTTT
CASSLGGLRTEAFF
>TRBD2|-|TRBV9|TRBJ2-2
TGTGCCAGCAGCGTCCTAGCGGGAAGCACCGGGGAGCTGTTTTTT
CASSVLAGSTGELFF
>-|-|TRBV25-1|TRBJ2-7
TGTGCCAGCAGTCGTGCGAGATCCGAGCAGTACTTC
CASSRARSEQYF
>-|-|TRBV6-1|TRBJ2-3
TGTGCCAGCAAAGACTCGAGGAGGTGGGCGCAGTATTTT
CASKDSRRWAQYF
>-|-|TRBV25-1|TRBJ1-4
TGTGCCAGCAGACCGGGAGGGTCGGGGGAAAAACTGTTTTTT
CASRPGGSGEKLFF
>-|-|TRBV7-9|TRBJ1-2
TGTGCCAGCAGCTCCGGACACGTCTCGGGCTACACCTTC
CASSSGHVSGYTF